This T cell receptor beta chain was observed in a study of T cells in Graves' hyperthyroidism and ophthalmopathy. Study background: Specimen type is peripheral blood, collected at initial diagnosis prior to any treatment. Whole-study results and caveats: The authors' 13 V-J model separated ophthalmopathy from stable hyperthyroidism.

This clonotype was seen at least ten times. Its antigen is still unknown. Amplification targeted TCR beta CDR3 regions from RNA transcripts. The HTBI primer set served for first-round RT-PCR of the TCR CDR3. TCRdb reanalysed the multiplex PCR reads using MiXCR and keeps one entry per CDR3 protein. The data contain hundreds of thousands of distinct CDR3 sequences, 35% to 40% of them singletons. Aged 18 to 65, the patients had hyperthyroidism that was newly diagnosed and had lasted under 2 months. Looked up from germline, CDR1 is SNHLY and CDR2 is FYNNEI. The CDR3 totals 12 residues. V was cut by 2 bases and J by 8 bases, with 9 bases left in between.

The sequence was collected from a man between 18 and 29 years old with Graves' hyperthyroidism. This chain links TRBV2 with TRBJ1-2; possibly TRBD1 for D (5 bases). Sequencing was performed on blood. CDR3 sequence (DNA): TGTGCCAGCAGTGAACGGGGGACGGGCTACACCTTC. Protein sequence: CASSERGTGYTF.